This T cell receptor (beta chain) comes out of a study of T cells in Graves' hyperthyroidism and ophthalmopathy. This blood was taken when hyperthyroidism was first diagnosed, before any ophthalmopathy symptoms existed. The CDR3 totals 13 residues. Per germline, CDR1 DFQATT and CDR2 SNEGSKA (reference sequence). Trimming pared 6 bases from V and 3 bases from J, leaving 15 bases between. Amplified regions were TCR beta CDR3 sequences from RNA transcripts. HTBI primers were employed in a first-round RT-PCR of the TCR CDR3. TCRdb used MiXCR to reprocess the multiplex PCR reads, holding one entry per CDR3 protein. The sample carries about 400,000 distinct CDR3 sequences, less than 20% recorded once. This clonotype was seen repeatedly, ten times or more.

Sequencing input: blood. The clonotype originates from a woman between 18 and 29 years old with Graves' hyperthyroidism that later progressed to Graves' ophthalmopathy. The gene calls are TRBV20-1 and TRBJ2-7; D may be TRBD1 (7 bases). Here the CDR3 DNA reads TGCAGTGCGCGGAGGGACAGTCACTACGAGCAGTACTTC. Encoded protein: CSARRDSHYEQYF.